This T cell receptor beta chain was documented in a study of identifying expanded T cells in peripheral blood (dated by TCRdb to the late 2010s). The study in broad terms: Technical replicates were generated by sequencing separate aliquots of the same genomic DNA pool, and four replicates were compared pairwise. Broad study findings and their caveats: Across all healthy-donor time intervals, the beta-binomial model significantly lowered both the number of clones called differentially abundant and the false-positive rate. Across all healthy donors, variance in clone template counts between two-week samples was found to increase significantly with total template count. The binomial model flagged 0.9 to 1.5 differentially abundant clones between technical replicates but about 15 over approximately 2 weeks and roughly 20 over around four weeks. The authors expected that over much longer intervals, such as months to years, biological variance in healthy repertoires might increase even further.

Its CDR3 holds 13 amino acids, cysteine through phenylalanine. CDR3 DNA only is kept here, 39 bases in frame from base 1. V sheds 5 bases and J sheds 7 bases, leaving 9 bases between their ends. From the germline V gene, CDR1 is SGHAT and CDR2 is FQNNGV. During the collection period, no immune events, such as infections, were documented for the healthy donors. Time-dependent variance in a beta-binomial model of T-cell clone differential abundance was calibrated using healthy-donor blood repertoires as a training cohort. The training cohort comprised roughly ten healthy donors, 3 female and 7 male. Donor ages ranged from roughly 29 to 64 years, with an average of roughly 47 years. Whole blood, obtained from a commercial supplier, was collected from each healthy donor at three time points spaced roughly 14 days apart. Genomic DNA was extracted from unsorted whole blood for immunosequencing. TCRbeta CDR3 regions were profiled with the immunoSEQ Assay using bias-controlled multiplex PCR amplification of genomic DNA. The study's own analysis went as follows. The absolute abundance of each unique TCRbeta CDR3 region was quantified after sequences were collapsed and filtered. Differential abundance was tested with a binomial (Fisher-equivalent) model and with a beta-binomial model adding time-dependent variance fitted from healthy donors. Clones with fewer than 5 combined templates were removed, and differential abundance was called for clones with a Benjamini-Hochberg FDR below 0.01. Beta-binomial variance was modeled as a function of total template count across the two samples using the form v = (b*log(k)+a)^2. TCRdb limited this immuneACCESS table to in-frame rearrangements with V and J called. A share of clones is missing; checked studies link under half to unresolved V genes, and the rest is unexplained. V, J and clone size are those of that table, while D and trimming were read from the DNA. This sample has under 95,000 clones in its table, and roughly 90% of those were observed once. Of the sample, 2.5% to 3.5% falls within the top ten clones.

On this clone: No cognate antigen has been identified for it. No much larger clone exists at a distance of one base, and base qualities are not known.

The sequence derives from a person aged 18 to 69 in good health. Specimen: blood. This chain joins TRBV11-2 to TRBJ1-6; D gene: possibly TRBD1, on 5 matching bases. Read as DNA, the sequence is TGTGCCAGCAGCGACAGACCCAATTCACCCCTCCACTTT. Translated, this gives CASSDRPNSPLHF. Extended through the reference TRBV11-2 and TRBJ1-6 proteins, this CDR3 yields the full variable domain: EAGVAQSPRYKIIEKRQSVAFWCNPISGHATLYWYQQILGQGPKLLIQFQNNGVVDDSQLPKDRFSAERLKGVDSTLKIQPAKLEDSAVYLCASSDRPNSPLHFGNGTRLTVT.